This T cell receptor (beta chain) was observed in a study of response to subunit inactivated influenza vaccine. TCRdb re-called the RT-PCR reads with MiXCR, one entry per CDR3 protein. The data hold more than 450,000 distinct CDR3 sequences, with 12% observed a single time. This clonotype was seen at least ten times. The CDR3 has 16 amino acids. The V end was cut by 5 bases, the J end by 3 bases, with 14 bases between. The V call is TRBV12-3 or TRBV12-4, the J call TRBJ2-6; D may be TRBD1 (5 bases). Sequences were derived from PBMCs from blood, sampled on the day of vaccination. The TCR sequence derives from a man aged 45-65 years who received an inactivated influenza vaccine. CDR3 loop: CASSGQGSIGANVLTF. DNA for the CDR3: TGTGCCAGCAGTGGGCAGGGAAGTATTGGGGCCAACGTCCTGACTTTC.